This T cell receptor beta chain was recovered during a study of blood T cell repertoires in COVID-19. Across the study: Specimens from acute and convalescent COVID-19 originated in the United States, Italy and Spain. PBMCs, B-cell-depleted T cells, or T cells were the source of the cDNA or gDNA that made up the material.

V shed 5 bases, J shed 7 bases, and the junction held 12 bases outside the gene matches. CDR3 length equals 16 residues. Germline V lookup: CDR1 LNHNV, CDR2 YYDKDF (reference sequence). In the original processing: How many nucleated cells were present was estimated from reference gene primer amplification. Measured with immunoSEQ multiplex PCR; TCRdb has only the in-frame clones, and not every one. For V, J and clone size, that table is used; D and trimming come from the DNA. Of some 96,000 clones in the sample, over 75% are singletons; the top ten hold around 6.9%. This chain joins TRBV15 and TRBJ2-3; 10 positions agree with TRBD2. Sequences were obtained from peripheral blood. The clonotype was recovered from a man under 40 in a cohort sampled during active COVID-19. CDR3 nucleotide sequence: TGTGCCACCAGCCAAGACGTAGCGGGGGGCCCAAATACGCAGTATTTT. It translates to CATSQDVAGGPNTQYF.